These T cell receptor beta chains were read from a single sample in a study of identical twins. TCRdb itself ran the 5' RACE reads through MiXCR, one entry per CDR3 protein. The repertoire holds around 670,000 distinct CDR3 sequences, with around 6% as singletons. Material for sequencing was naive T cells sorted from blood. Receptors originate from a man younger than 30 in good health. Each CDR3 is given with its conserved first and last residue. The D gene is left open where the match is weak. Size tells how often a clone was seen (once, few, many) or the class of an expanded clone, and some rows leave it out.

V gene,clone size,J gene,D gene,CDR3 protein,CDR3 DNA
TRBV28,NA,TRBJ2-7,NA,CASSHTGTPYEQYF,TGTGCCAGCAGCCATACCGGGACACCCTACGAGCAGTACTTC
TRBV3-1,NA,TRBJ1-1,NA,CASSQDTGGVAFF,TGTGCCAGCAGCCAAGATACTGGGGGCGTCGCTTTCTTT
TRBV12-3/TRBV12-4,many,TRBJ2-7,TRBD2,CASSSPTSGKPEQYF,TGTGCCAGCAGTTCCCCGACTAGCGGGAAACCCGAGCAGTACTTC
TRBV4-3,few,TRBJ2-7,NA,CASSQDRAGSSYEQYF,TGCGCCAGCAGCCAAGATCGGGCAGGAAGCTCCTACGAGCAGTACTTC
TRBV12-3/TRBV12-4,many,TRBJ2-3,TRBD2,CASSRIAGRADTQYF,TGTGCCAGCAGTCGAATAGCGGGAAGGGCAGATACGCAGTATTTT
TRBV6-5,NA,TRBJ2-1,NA,CASSYSIQDTYYNEQFF,TGTGCCAGCAGTTACTCGATTCAGGACACCTACTACAATGAGCAGTTCTTC
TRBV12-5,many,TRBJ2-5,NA,CASGLVQSPSRQETQYF,TGTGCTAGTGGTTTGGTACAAAGCCCTAGCCGGCAAGAGACCCAGTACTTC
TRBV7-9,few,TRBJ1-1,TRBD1,CASSWGQGGNTEAFF,TGTGCCAGCAGCTGGGGACAGGGGGGGAACACTGAAGCTTTCTTT
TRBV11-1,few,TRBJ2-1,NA,CASSLDGQSYNEQFF,TGTGCCAGCAGCTTAGACGGACAGTCCTACAATGAGCAGTTCTTC
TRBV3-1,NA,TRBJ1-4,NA,CASSHRSTARNEKLFF,TGTGCCAGCAGCCACCGATCGACGGCCAGGAATGAAAAACTGTTTTTT
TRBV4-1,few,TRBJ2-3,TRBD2,CASSQLSGLAGVWGGDTQYF,TGCGCCAGCAGCCAGCTCTCAGGACTAGCGGGAGTCTGGGGGGGAGATACGCAGTATTTT
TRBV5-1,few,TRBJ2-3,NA,CASRLGRTDTQYF,TGCGCCAGCAGACTTGGACGCACAGATACGCAGTATTTT
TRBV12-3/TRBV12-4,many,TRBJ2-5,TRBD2,CASSFTSGRGETQYF,TGTGCCAGCAGTTTTACTAGCGGGAGGGGAGAGACCCAGTACTTC
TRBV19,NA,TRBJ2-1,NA,CASVAGTVINEQFF,TGTGCCAGTGTGGCGGGTACTGTCATCAATGAGCAGTTCTTC
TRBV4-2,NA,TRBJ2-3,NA,CASSQEDSGGTDTQYF,TGTGCCAGCAGCCAAGAAGATAGCGGAGGCACAGATACGCAGTATTTT
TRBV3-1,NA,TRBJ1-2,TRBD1,CASSQVRQGLIHGYGYTF,TGTGCCAGCAGCCAAGTACGACAGGGACTGATCCATGGCTATGGCTACACCTTC
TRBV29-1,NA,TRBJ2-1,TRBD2,CSVSSGTYEQFF,TGCAGCGTTTCCAGCGGGACCTATGAGCAGTTCTTC
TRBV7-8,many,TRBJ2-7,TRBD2,CASSLLGLADYYEQYF,TGTGCCAGCAGCTTGCTAGGACTAGCGGATTACTACGAGCAGTACTTC
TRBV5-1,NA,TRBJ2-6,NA,CASKRGDNSGANVLTF,TGCGCCAGCAAGCGCGGGGATAACTCTGGGGCCAACGTCCTGACTTTC
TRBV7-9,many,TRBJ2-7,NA,CASSLKNYEQYF,TGTGCCAGCAGCTTAAAGAACTACGAGCAGTACTTC
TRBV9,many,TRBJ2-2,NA,CASSPVGGNTGELFF,TGTGCCAGCAGCCCTGTGGGGGGGAACACCGGGGAGCTGTTTTTT
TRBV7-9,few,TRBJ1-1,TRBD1,CASSRSDRGDTEAFF,TGTGCCAGCAGCCGCTCCGACAGGGGGGACACTGAAGCTTTCTTT
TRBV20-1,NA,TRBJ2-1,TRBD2,CSARDSWTSGLNEQFF,TGCAGTGCTAGAGACAGTTGGACTAGCGGGCTGAATGAGCAGTTCTTC
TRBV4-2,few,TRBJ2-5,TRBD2,CASSVVGTSGRALQETQYF,TGTGCCAGCAGCGTCGTCGGGACTAGCGGGAGGGCCCTCCAAGAGACCCAGTACTTC